These T cell receptor beta chains were read from a single sample in a study of tumor-infiltrating lymphocytes in primary liver carcinoma. TCRdb reprocessed the multiplex PCR reads via MiXCR and lists one record per CDR3 protein. The sample holds 80,000 or so distinct CDR3 sequences, 69% seen once. The material sequenced was tumor-adjacent normal liver tissue. The receptors were gathered from a man aged 35 to 55 with primary liver carcinoma and hepatitis B virus infection. Both conserved end residues are part of each CDR3. A D gene is named only where the DNA matches it firmly. Size tells how often a clone was seen (once, few, many) or the class of an expanded clone, and some rows leave it out.

V,size,D,J,DNA,CDR3
TRBV6-5,-,-,TRBJ2-1,TGTGCCTGCACGCAGCGAAATGAGCAGTTCTTC,CACTQRNEQFF
TRBV5-6,-,-,TRBJ2-1,TGTACCAGCAGGCTGCAGGGCCTGAGCTCCTACAATGAGCAGTTCTTC,CTSRLQGLSSYNEQFF
TRBV10-3,few,-,TRBJ2-7,TGTGCCATCAATGAGGCCGGGCAAGAGCAATACTTC,CAINEAGQEQYF
TRBV10-3,-,-,TRBJ2-7,TGTGCCTCACAGTCGGGCTTGTTTGACGAGCAGTACTTC,CASQSGLFDEQYF
TRBV7-2,few,TRBD2,TRBJ2-7,TGTGCCAGCAGCCCAGGACTAGCGCAGGAGCAGTACTTC,CASSPGLAQEQYF
TRBV25-1,few,-,TRBJ2-1,TGTGCCAGCAGTGTAAACGGACAGCACAATGAGCAGTTCTTC,CASSVNGQHNEQFF
TRBV28,-,-,TRBJ1-4,TGTGCCAGCGCCCAGGGTCCATTTAATGAAAAACTGTTTTTT,CASAQGPFNEKLFF
TRBV5-4,-,TRBD2,TRBJ2-3,TGTGCCAGCAGCAGTCTAGCGGGAGGGCGCCCAGATACGCAATATTTT,CASSSLAGGRPDTQYF
TRBV5-6,-,-,TRBJ2-5,TGTGCCAGTAGCTTGTCCGGGGATGGGGAGATCCAGTACTTC,CASSLSGDGEIQYF
TRBV29-1,few,-,TRBJ2-7,TGCAGCGTTGAAGAAGAGCGGGACGGGGGCTGCGAGCAGTACTTC,CSVEEERDGGCEQYF